The T cell receptor beta chain described here comes from a study of follicular helper T cells after annual influenza vaccination. Study-wide findings and caveats: Productive TCRB sequences came from only roughly 9.5-22% of cells.

CDR1 SGHRS and CDR2 YFSETQ come from the germline V gene. Trimming took 6 bases from V and 0 from J, leaving 16 bases between them. The CDR3 is 16 residues long. Produced via immunoSEQ multiplex PCR; TCRdb's table is partial and in-frame only. The table lists 5,000 to 7,500 clones, roughly 80% of them singletons, with around 0.54% in the top ten. Noted time point: 2015-2016 season, 7 days after influenza vaccination. Before and after seasonal inactivated influenza vaccination, adults gave blood for sorting CD4 subsets for sequencing. Vaccine contraindications, substance abuse, HIV/AIDS, active malignancy and active illness excluded donors. For this clone: What it recognizes is unknown.

This TCR came from an adult who received the influenza vaccine. Sequenced material: CXCR5- memory CD4+ T cells sorted from blood, taken 7 days after influenza vaccination. The chain joins TRBV5-1 to TRBJ2-1; D possibly matches TRBD1 or TRBD2 (6 bases each). CDR3 loop: CASKGEGGSSYNEQFF. CDR3 sequence (DNA): TGCGCCAGCAAGGGTGAGGGGGGAAGCTCCTACAATGAGCAGTTCTTC.